This T cell receptor (beta chain) comes out of a study of Ad26.COV2.S vaccination and SARS-CoV-2 variants (TCRdb year 2021). Regarding the complete study: Donors in the vaccine arm were drawn from COV1001, a phase I-IIa trial of Ad26.COV2.S in healthy adults that was multicentre, randomized, double-blind and placebo-controlled. Investigators remained blinded to trial group allocation during experiments and outcome assessment. Dosing of Ad26.COV2.S was intramuscular, at either 5x10^10 or 1x10^11 viral particles, delivered as one shot or as two shots spaced 56 days apart. The TCR-sequenced set comprised approximately 32 samples: about 19 Ad26.COV2.S vaccine recipients, 5 placebo recipients and 8 SARS-CoV-2 convalescent individuals. The specificity and breadth of SARS-CoV-2-reactive T cell receptors after Ad26.COV2.S vaccination were assessed by TCRbeta repertoire sequencing. Trial participants were randomized into five groups of five: low-dose or high-dose Ad26.COV2.S given once or twice, or placebo on both occasions. Overall results and qualifications from the work: Spike-specific TCR breadth was higher in Ad26.COV2.S recipients than in placebo recipients (P = 0.0014). After vaccination, substantial breadth of spike-specific CD8+ and CD4+ T cell responses was reported. The authors noted that total T cell responses may have been underestimated by the TCR breadth and depth analyses. Comparing responses between vaccine doses or regimens was not something the study was powered to do. Non-spike TCR breadth was comparable between vaccine and placebo recipients, consistent with the vaccine containing only spike.

The immunoSEQ Assay was used to sequence TCRbeta CDR3 regions. After extraction, genomic DNA underwent amplification by bias-controlled multiplex PCR, followed by high-throughput sequencing. The authors processed their data as follows. To quantify the absolute abundance of every unique TCRbeta CDR3 region, sequences were collapsed and filtered. T cell fraction was estimated by normalization of TCRbeta template counts to usable DNA, with usable DNA being measured through amplification of reference genes present in all nucleated cells. Repertoire TCRs were annotated as SARS-CoV-2-specific when V gene, CDR3 amino acid sequence and J gene were exactly matched to a known reactive TCR set. The reference SARS-CoV-2 TCR set came from MIRA and was filtered for enrichment in COVID-19-positive ImmuneCODE repertoires, removing public or cross-reactive TCRs. Using the MIRA antigens, annotated TCRs were further analysed by specific ORF or by position within an ORF. Breadth was defined as the number of annotated unique rearrangements divided by the total number of unique productive rearrangements, and depth was defined as the summed frequency of the annotated unique rearrangements. Group comparisons of TCR breadth used two-sided Wilcoxon rank-sum tests. TCRdb carries this immuneACCESS record with in-frame sequences only. Its versions omit some clonotypes, under half of them owing to an unresolved V gene in the studies checked, with the rest unexplained. The D gene and trimming were derived from the DNA, and the V and J assignments and clone size from that table. Across this sample there are some 330,000 clones, with 85% to 90% seen only once. Over 5% of the sample lies in the top ten.

Sequences MDHEN (CDR1) and SYDVKM (CDR2) are obtained from the germline V gene. Including cysteine and phenylalanine, the CDR3 has 17 amino acids. Solely the CDR3 DNA is kept, with 51 bases framed from the first base. V is cut by 3 bases and J by 8 bases, and the space between the germline ends is 22 bases. This clone has a single count. There is no known antigen for this receptor. No clone much larger than this one lies a single base away; base qualities are absent. This specimen's treatment or condition label, interpreted: some 20 received Ad26.COV2.S at low or high dose, single or two shots; several received placebo; per-sample allocation not given. For vaccine and placebo recipients, the sequenced repertoires came from samples collected on day 63 after the first injection. Between 29 July and 7 August 2020, Cohort 1b enrolled about 27 adults aged 18-55 years at one site in Boston, USA. Ad26.COV2.S was a replication-incompetent adenovirus type 26 vector expressing a prefusion-stabilized SARS-CoV-2 spike protein from the original Wuhan strain.

This specimen consisted of peripheral blood, obtained in a trial of Ad26.COV2.S vaccine versus placebo. The rearrangement joined TRBV28 to TRBJ2-2; the D call is possibly TRBD1 or TRBD2, each sharing 5 bases. The TCR comes from a person between 18 and 59 years old who received the Ad26.COV2.S COVID-19 vaccine or a placebo. The CDR3 region has the sequence CASSFPTGTYRGGELFF. The DNA is as follows: TGTGCCAGCAGTTTCCCAACCGGGACCTACCGAGGAGGGGAGCTGTTTTTT.